One and the same sample provided the 25 T cell receptor beta chains below, sequenced in a study of blood T cell repertoires in COVID-19. Sequencing used immunoSEQ multiplex PCR; TCRdb keeps in-frame clones, though not all of them. The sample yields tens of thousands of clones, roughly 87% seen once. Input material: peripheral blood. The origin of the receptors is a man aged 60 to 69 with active COVID-19.

The chain joins TRBV7-9 to TRBJ2-2; tentative D call: TRBD1 (6 bases). This CDR3 comprises 16 residues. The ends were cut back, 5 bases at V and 0 bases at J, with 13 bases in the middle. CDR1 and CDR2 from the germline V gene are SEHNR and FQNEAQ (reference sequence). The CDR3 DNA follows: TGTGCCAGCAGCCCCGGGACACGCGCGAACACCGGGGAGCTGTTTTTT. It is translated as CASSPGTRANTGELFF.

This chain links TRBV9 with TRBJ2-1; 8 bases are a match to TRBD2. V lost 0 bases and J lost 4; bases outside the gene matches: 6. CDR3 size: 16 residues. Per the germline V gene, CDR1 is SGDLS and CDR2 is YYNGEE. This CDR3 is CASSVAPGGLYNEQFF. The CDR3 bases are TGTGCCAGCAGCGTAGCCCCGGGGGGGCTATACAATGAGCAGTTCTTC.

The V call is TRBV7-2, the J call TRBJ2-1, with D hard to call. Trimming pared 3 bases from V and 10 bases from J, leaving 4 bases between. The CDR3 is made up of 10 amino acids. The V gene's germline CDR1 is SGHTA and CDR2 FQGNSA. The CDR3 nucleotides are TGTGCCAGCAGCTTCGTCGAGCAGTTCTTC. This translates into CASSFVEQFF.

The rearrangement uses TRBV10-1 and TRBJ2-7; D possibly corresponds to TRBD1 (5 bases). Germline V lookup: CDR1 WNHNN, CDR2 SYGVQD (reference sequence). V lost 4 bases, J lost 0 bases, and 19 bases lay in between. The CDR3 sequence is 17 residues long. CDR3 sequence (DNA): TGCGCCAGCAGTGCAGGGTTTAGGGGCGCAGGCTCCTACGAGCAGTACTTC. It encodes CASSAGFRGAGSYEQYF.

The chain has TRBV7-2 and TRBJ2-1; tentatively, D is TRBD2 (6 bases). The V gene lost 0 bases and the J gene lost 0 bases, with 15 bases spanning the gap. This CDR3 comprises 18 residues. The germline V gene encodes CDR1 SGHTA and CDR2 FQGNSA. CDR3 DNA: TGTGCCAGCAGCTTAGCCGCGGGATCTGGGGGCTCCTACAATGAGCAGTTCTTC. It translates to CASSLAAGSGGSYNEQFF.

The count of this clone is one. The chain employs TRBV28 and TRBJ2-7, with TRBD2 identical over 7 bases. The V gene's germline CDR1 is MDHEN and CDR2 SYDVKM. V shed 6 bases, J shed 3 bases, and the junction held 11 bases outside the gene matches. The CDR3 totals 15 residues. CDR3 in DNA: TGTGCCAGCAGGCCCCACGGCGGGGGATACTACGAGCAGTACTTC. This sequence encodes CASRPHGGGYYEQYF.

The J gene is TRBJ1-1, the V gene TRBV18, with D hard to call. Germline CDR1 is KGHSH and CDR2 is LQKENI. The V end lost 0 bases, the J end lost 5 bases, and 13 bases lay between the germline ends. This CDR3 is built from 15 residues. The CDR3 nucleotides read TGTGCCAGCTCACCACCCGGGCGAAGCGGGACTGAAGCTTTCTTT. Amino acids: CASSPPGRSGTEAFF.

V gene TRBV5-1 combines with J gene TRBJ1-3, with D possibly TRBD1 on 6 matching bases. CDR1 is SGHRS and CDR2 is YFSETQ in the germline V gene. V was cut by 4 bases and J by 1 base, with 9 bases left in between. The CDR3 extends over 14 amino acids. The CDR3 nucleotides read TGCGCCAGCAGCGAGAGGGGGTCTGGAAACACCATATATTTT. Residues: CASSERGSGNTIYF.

The chain combines TRBV19 with TRBJ2-3; possibly TRBD2 for D (5 bases). The CDR3 is made up of 16 amino acids. The germline CDR1 and CDR2 sequences are LNHDA and SQIVND (reference sequence). Trimming removed 3 bases at V and 0 bases at J, with 13 bases between. CDR3 bases: TGTGCCAGTAGTATTGGGCGCAGGACTAGCACAGATACGCAGTATTTT. This gives the protein CASSIGRRTSTDTQYF.

The genes are TRBV5-1 and TRBJ1-1; TRBD1 matches 7 bases. CDR3 size: 14 residues. The germline V gene encodes CDR1 SGHRS and CDR2 YFSETQ. The V segment lost 8 bases and the J segment 2 bases; nucleotides outside the gene matches: 9. The CDR3 loop is CASPTDRVNTEAFF. DNA for the CDR3: TGCGCCAGTCCGACTGACAGGGTTAACACTGAAGCTTTCTTT.

The chain is built from TRBV6-5 and TRBJ2-7, with 10 bases matching TRBD1. The CDR3 sequence is 15 residues long. Germline V CDR1 and CDR2: MNHEY, SVGAGI. Trimming at V came to 2 bases and at J to 3 bases, leaving 4 bases not matched to a gene. The CDR3 coding sequence is TGTGCCAGCAGTTACAGGGACAGGGGATACTACGAGCAGTACTTC. It encodes CASSYRDRGYYEQYF.

The J gene is TRBJ2-1, the V gene TRBV7-3; D is perhaps TRBD2 (5 bases). This CDR3 is 15 amino acids long. V was clipped by 3 bases and J by 3 bases, with 12 bases between them. Germline V gene data show CDR1 as SGHTA and CDR2 as FQGTGA. The CDR3 DNA follows: TGTGCCAGCAGCTTGGGTGGGCGGGTCTACAATGAGCAGTTCTTC. Protein product: CASSLGGRVYNEQFF.

The table lists this clone with a count of one. The V gene is TRBV18, the J gene TRBJ2-5; TRBD2 matches 7 bases. The germline V gene has CDR1 KGHSH and CDR2 LQKENI. The junction had 14 bases not matched to a gene; V was cut back by 2 bases and J by 5 bases. The CDR3 is 17 residues long. This CDR3 is CASSPRLGTSAVETQYF. The CDR3 DNA sequence: TGTGCCAGCTCACCAAGGCTAGGAACTAGCGCGGTGGAGACCCAGTACTTC. Together with reference TRBV18 and TRBJ2-5, the CDR3 gives the full variable domain: NAGVMQNPRHLVRRRGQEARLRCSPMKGHSHVYWYRQLPEEGLKFMVYLQKENIIDESGMPKERFSAEFPKEGPSILRIQQVVRGDSAAYFCASSPRLGTSAVETQYFGPGTRLLVL.

In its sample, this clone was seen once. The chain joins TRBV30 to TRBJ2-6; 9 bases align to TRBD1. CDR3 length equals 16 residues. The V gene's germline CDR1 is GTSNPN and CDR2 SVGIG (reference sequence). J lost 2 bases, V lost 3 bases, and 5 bases had no gene match. The CDR3 DNA reads as TGTGCCTGGAGGACGAGGGACAGGGCTGGGGCCAACGTCCTGACTTTC. As protein: CAWRTRDRAGANVLTF. Looking up the rest from reference TRBV30 and TRBJ2-6 gives the full variable domain: SQTIHQWPATLVQPVGSPLSLECTVEGTSNPNLYWYRQAAGRGLQLLFYSVGIGQISSEVPQNLSASRPQDRQFILSSKKLLLSDSGFYLCAWRTRDRAGANVLTFGAGSRLTVL.

This rearrangement joins TRBV3-1 (or the pseudogene TRBV3-2) to TRBJ2-5; the D gene is possibly TRBD1 (5 bases). From germline, CDR1 is LGHDT and CDR2 YNNKEL (reference sequence). The ends were cut back, 2 bases at V and 0 bases at J, with 7 bases in the middle. This CDR3 has 14 amino acids. In DNA form, the CDR3 reads TGTGCCAGCAGCCAACAGGGCTACCAAGAGACCCAGTACTTC. Residues: CASSQQGYQETQYF.

This clone was detected once. The rearrangement joins TRBV11-3 to TRBJ1-1; no definite D call. The CDR3 covers 13 residues. The germline V gene encodes CDR1 SGHNT and CDR2 YENEEA. V lost 5 bases to trimming and J lost 0 bases, with 7 bases between them. DNA for the CDR3: TGTGCCAGCAGCAACAGCATGAACACTGAAGCTTTCTTT. Translation: CASSNSMNTEAFF.

The rearrangement links TRBV28 to TRBJ1-5; TRBD1 matches at 8 bases. The J segment lost 6 bases and the V segment lost 5 bases, leaving 9 bases of the junction unmatched. The V gene's germline CDR1 is MDHEN and CDR2 SYDVKM. The length of the CDR3 is 15 residues. The CDR3 loop is CASSPTDRGSQPQHF. CDR3 coding DNA: TGTGCCAGCAGTCCCACCGACAGGGGATCTCAGCCCCAGCATTTT.

This chain connects TRBV3-1 (or the pseudogene TRBV3-2) to TRBJ2-4, with 7 bases lining up with TRBD2. Losses at the gene ends were 3 bases for V and 1 base for J; bases not matched to a gene: 9. Germline V lookup: CDR1 LGHDT, CDR2 YNNKEL (reference sequence). The CDR3 consists of 17 residues. CDR3 DNA sequence: TGTGCCAGCAGCCAGGTTTACGGCGGGGGTGCCAAAAACATTCAGTACTTC. Its translation is CASSQVYGGGAKNIQYF.

V and J are TRBV5-1 and TRBJ2-7; 8 bases align to TRBD1. Germline loops: CDR1 SGHRS, CDR2 YFSETQ. Trimming cost V 4 bases and J 3 bases; bases outside gene matches: 6. CDR3 size: 14 residues. Here the CDR3 DNA reads TGCGCCAGCAGCCCTAGGACAGGGCGCTACGAGCAGTACTTC. Translation gives CASSPRTGRYEQYF.

The chain combines TRBV10-3 with TRBJ2-3, with D possibly TRBD2 on 6 matching bases. The CDR3 spans 16 residues. Trimming took off 3 bases at V and 0 bases at J, with 13 bases between the two ends. CDR1 ENHRY and CDR2 SYGVKD come from the germline V gene. The CDR3 nucleotides read TGTGCCATCAGTGAATCAGGCGGGGCTAGCACAGATACGCAGTATTTT. It codes for CAISESGGASTDTQYF.

The chain employs TRBV7-2 and TRBJ2-3, with 7 bases aligning to TRBD2. CDR3 length equals 15 residues. The germline gives CDR1 SGHTA, CDR2 FQGNSA. V lost 1 base to trimming and J lost 2 bases; unmatched junction nucleotides: 3. CDR3 protein: CASSLERGPTDTQYF. The CDR3 region has the DNA TGTGCCAGCAGCTTAGAGCGGGGCCCCACAGATACGCAGTATTTT.

The rearrangement joins TRBV30 to TRBJ2-3, with 7 bases aligning to TRBD2. The length of the CDR3 is 15 residues. V was pared by 1 base and J by 1 base, with 5 bases of the junction left unmatched. Germline V gives CDR1 GTSNPN, CDR2 SVGIG (reference sequence). As DNA, the CDR3 is TGTGCCTGGAGTGAAGGACTAGGAGGCACAGATACGCAGTATTTT. This sequence encodes CAWSEGLGGTDTQYF.

The V gene is TRBV12-3 or TRBV12-4, the J gene TRBJ2-7; 9 positions match TRBD2. Trimming took 5 bases from V and 2 from J; bases not matched to a gene: 1. This CDR3 has 13 residues. This CDR3 is CASSAGGPYEQYF. The CDR3 DNA follows: TGTGCCAGCAGTGCGGGGGGGCCCTACGAGCAGTACTTC.

The chain has TRBV21-1 and TRBJ2-6; the table's TRBD1 call for D was not verified on the DNA. TRBV21-1 is flagged as a pseudogene. This CDR3 has 14 amino acids. The CDR3 loop reads CASSKTGQGFVLTF. The CDR3 DNA is TGTGCCAGCAGCAAAACGGGACAGGGTTTTGTCCTGACTTTC.

This clone was counted once. The genes are TRBV6-5 and TRBJ2-4, with 9 bases lining up with TRBD1. V shed 4 bases, J shed 4 bases, and the junction held 5 bases outside the gene matches. Germline V gene sequence: CDR1 MNHEY, CDR2 SVGAGI. This CDR3 comprises 15 residues. The CDR3 loop is CASSLDRGRKNIQYF. The CDR3 nucleotides read TGTGCCAGCAGTTTGGACAGGGGTAGGAAAAACATTCAGTACTTC.